This T cell receptor beta chain was captured by sequencing in a study of CXCR3-negative and CXCR3-positive naive CD8 T cells. The CDR3 covers 15 residues. Germline-derived CDR1 and CDR2 are SGHDT and YYEEEE. CD45RO-CCR7+CD27+CD95- expression identified naive CD8+ T cells. The TRB cDNA libraries were prepared by 5' RACE with UMI labels. TCRdb reanalyzed the 5' RACE reads and collapses them to one entry per CDR3 protein, without DNA. The ten most abundant clones cover 0.35% to 0.5% of a sample with around 56,000 distinct CDR3 sequences. Sequenced: naive CXCR3- CD8+ T cells from blood. Regarding subset: CD45RO-CCR7+CD27+CD95- naive CD8+ T cells lacking CXCR3 (TNR3-). The sequence derives from a human donor in good health. Some clones in this sample may be carry-over from other donors' samples. V is TRBV5-6 and J is TRBJ1-3. Here the CDR3 reads CASSQSASSGNTIYF. The full variable domain, rest sourced from reference TRBV5-6 and TRBJ1-3, is DAGVTQSPTHLIKTRGQQVTLRCSPKSGHDTVSWYQQALGQGPQFIFQYYEEEERQRGNFPDRFSGHQFPNYSSELNVNALLLGDSALYLCASSQSASSGNTIYFGEGSWLTVV.